The sequence of this TCR beta chain was determined in a study of T cell changes during pregnancy in multiple sclerosis. Produced via immunoSEQ multiplex PCR; TCRdb's table is partial and in-frame only. The sample records 39,000 or so clones, approximately 92% being singletons. CDR3 length equals 14 residues. The V gene's germline CDR1 is MNHEY and CDR2 SMNVEV (reference sequence). After removal of 8 bases from V and 4 bases from J, the junction contained 11 bases not matched to a gene. This chain connects TRBV27 to TRBJ2-7; 7 bases agree with TRBD1. Here the sequenced sample was CD8+ T cells from peripheral blood mononuclear cells, taken before pregnancy. The source is a female donor with multiple sclerosis, enrolled in a pregnancy study. CDR3 protein: CASGPGTALYEQYF. CDR3 sequence (DNA): TGTGCCAGCGGACCCGGGACAGCATTGTACGAGCAGTACTTC.